These 30 T cell receptor beta chains were sequenced from one sample in a study of blood T cell repertoires in COVID-19. The table came from immunoSEQ multiplex PCR; TCRdb's copy has only in-frame clones and leaves some out. The sample contains more than 90,000 clones, about 86% of which appear only once. Sequences were obtained from peripheral blood. The receptors come from a man aged 70 or older who had recovered from COVID-19.

The rearrangement joins TRBV18 to TRBJ2-1; 12 bases map to TRBD2. The CDR3 consists of 15 residues. Unmatched junction bases numbered 1, after V lost 4 bases and J lost 3 bases. Per the germline V gene, CDR1 is KGHSH and CDR2 is LQKENI. CDR3 bases: TGTGCCAGCTCACAACTAGCGGGGGGCTACAATGAGCAGTTCTTC. Its translation: CASSQLAGGYNEQFF.

V usage is TRBV5-4 and J usage is TRBJ1-2; TRBD1 matches 7 bases. CDR3 length equals 12 residues. The ends lost 4 bases at V and 8 bases at J; junction bases unmatched: 5. Germline CDR1 SGHNT, CDR2 YYREEE (reference sequence). For the CDR3, the DNA is TGTGCCAGCAGCGTCGGGACAGCCGGCTACACCTTC. Protein product: CASSVGTAGYTF.

The CDR3 region has the DNA TGCAGTGCTGATAGAGGCGAGACCCAGTACTTC. Amino acids: CSADRGETQYF. The chain joins TRBV20-1 to TRBJ2-5; D is unclear. CDR1 is DFQATT, CDR2 SNEGSKA, per germline (reference sequence). The V gene lost 5 bases and the J gene lost 5 bases, with 9 bases spanning the gap. The CDR3 has 11 residues.

The chain links TRBV11-2 to TRBJ2-3, with D unclear. Between the trimmed V and J ends, which lost 0 bases and 1 base, there was a span of 5 bases. This CDR3 has 14 residues. Germline-derived CDR1 and CDR2 are SGHAT and FQNNGV. CDR3 residues: CASSLDPGTDTQYF. DNA for the CDR3: TGTGCCAGCAGCTTAGATCCTGGCACAGATACGCAGTATTTT. Filled out from reference TRBV11-2 and TRBJ2-3, the complete variable domain reads EAGVAQSPRYKIIEKRQSVAFWCNPISGHATLYWYQQILGQGPKLLIQFQNNGVVDDSQLPKDRFSAERLKGVDSTLKIQPAKLEDSAVYLCASSLDPGTDTQYFGPGTRLTVL.

V gene TRBV15 combines with J gene TRBJ2-1; perhaps TRBD1 as D (5 bases). The CDR3 consists of 16 residues. Germline V gene data show CDR1 as LNHNV and CDR2 as YYDKDF (reference sequence). V lost 2 bases and J 3 bases, leaving 14 bases between the germline ends. The CDR3 is CATSRPTGAFYNEQFF. The CDR3 DNA follows: TGTGCCACCAGCAGACCTACAGGAGCCTTCTACAATGAGCAGTTCTTC.

The genes are TRBV28 and TRBJ2-7; 8 bases agree with TRBD1. J was trimmed by 6 bases and V by 5 bases; bases with no gene match: 15. The germline gives CDR1 MDHEN, CDR2 SYDVKM. The CDR3 has 16 amino acids. CDR3 sequence (DNA): TGTGCCAGCAGTACCAACGGACAGGGACGGGATCGCGAGCAGTACTTC. Translation gives CASSTNGQGRDREQYF.

There are a few counts of this clone. The V and J genes are TRBV2 and TRBJ1-1; D is unresolved. The germline V and J ends were trimmed by 6 bases and 2 bases, with 10 bases remaining between them. The CDR3 has 13 residues. The germline V gene encodes CDR1 SNHLY and CDR2 FYNNEI. The CDR3 loop is CASRFRDNTEAFF. CDR3 sequence (DNA): TGTGCCAGCAGGTTTCGGGATAACACTGAAGCTTTCTTT.

The J gene is TRBJ2-3, the V gene TRBV2, with D perhaps matching TRBD1 (5 bases). Trimming removed 7 bases at V and 1 base at J, with 12 bases between. Germline V CDR1 and CDR2: SNHLY, FYNNEI. The CDR3 is 14 amino acids. The CDR3 DNA reads as TGTGCCAGCACGCAGGGAAGAGGCACAGATACGCAGTATTTT. Amino acids: CASTQGRGTDTQYF.

The chain carries TRBV6-5 and TRBJ2-1; 7 bases agree with TRBD2. This CDR3 spans 14 amino acids. Trimming at V came to 6 bases and at J to 9 bases, leaving 11 bases not matched to a gene. Per the germline V gene, CDR1 is MNHEY and CDR2 is SVGAGI. CDR3 amino acids: CASRGSGRAAEQFF. The CDR3 DNA reads TGTGCCAGCAGGGGTAGTGGGAGGGCCGCTGAGCAGTTCTTC.

The chain recombines TRBV9 with TRBJ2-1; 16 bases line up with TRBD2. CDR3 length: 17 residues. The germline V gene has CDR1 SGDLS and CDR2 YYNGEE. Trimming took 2 bases from V and 5 from J; bases not matched to a gene: 4. CDR3 sequence: CASSVGTSGRVNNEQFF. The CDR3 bases are TGTGCCAGCAGCGTCGGGACTAGCGGGAGGGTCAACAATGAGCAGTTCTTC. Using reference TRBV9 and TRBJ2-1 for the parts outside the CDR3, the full variable domain is DSGVTQTPKHLITATGQRVTLRCSPRSGDLSVYWYQQSLDQGLQFLIQYYNGEERAKGNILERFSAQQFPDLHSELNLSSLELGDSALYFCASSVGTSGRVNNEQFFGPGTRLTVL.

CDR3 amino acids: CASRTGRNTGELFF. DNA of the CDR3: TGTGCCAGCCGGACAGGGAGGAACACCGGGGAGCTGTTTTTT. The chain joins TRBV18 to TRBJ2-2; 8 nucleotides match TRBD1. CDR1 is KGHSH and CDR2 is LQKENI in the germline V gene. Trimming at V came to 8 bases and at J to 1 base, leaving 3 bases not matched to a gene. The CDR3 is 14 residues long.

The rearrangement uses TRBV7-9 and TRBJ1-1, with unresolved D. The germline V gene has CDR1 SEHNR and CDR2 FQNEAQ (reference sequence). V was pared by 4 bases and J by 6 bases, with 12 bases between. The CDR3 runs to 13 residues. CDR3 loop: CASSSLPGAEAFF. CDR3 in DNA: TGTGCCAGCAGCTCCTTGCCCGGGGCTGAAGCTTTCTTT.

This clone showed up just once. The chain has TRBV27 and TRBJ1-1; 7 nucleotides align to TRBD1. V lost 6 bases, J lost 4 bases, and 11 bases stayed unmatched. This CDR3 region has 15 residues. In germline, CDR1 is MNHEY, CDR2 SMNVEV (reference sequence). The CDR3 sequence is CASRTPGGRSTEAFF. DNA of the CDR3: TGTGCCAGCAGAACCCCAGGGGGACGCAGCACTGAAGCTTTCTTT.

The gene calls are TRBV12-3 or TRBV12-4 and TRBJ2-7; 10 bases agree with TRBD2. Unmatched junction bases numbered 3, after V lost 6 bases and J lost 4 bases. This CDR3 has 13 residues. The CDR3 protein is CASRASGGYEQYF. The CDR3 DNA reads as TGTGCCAGCAGGGCTAGCGGGGGATACGAGCAGTACTTC.

The genes are TRBV6-2 or TRBV6-3 and TRBJ2-2, with 7 bases identical to TRBD2. The ends lost 6 bases at V and 4 bases at J; junction bases unmatched: 8. Germline V lookup: CDR1 MNHEY, CDR2 SVGEGT. The CDR3 covers 15 residues. CDR3 sequence (DNA): TGTGCCAGCAGCCGAAGCGGGACCGCCACCGGGGAGCTGTTTTTT. This gives the protein CASSRSGTATGELFF.

For the CDR3, the DNA is TGTGCCAGCAGCTTGGGAGGAACAGGGTTTAGAGCTTTCTTT. This encodes CASSLGGTGFRAFF. V usage is TRBV5-6 and J usage is TRBJ1-1, with D tentatively TRBD1 (6 bases). The germline V and J ends were trimmed by 0 bases and 10 bases, with 16 bases remaining between them. The CDR3 has 14 residues. Germline CDR1 is SGHDT and CDR2 is YYEEEE. The variable domain in full, with the rest retrieved from reference TRBV5-6 and TRBJ1-1, is DAGVTQSPTHLIKTRGQQVTLRCSPKSGHDTVSWYQQALGQGPQFIFQYYEEEERQRGNFPDRFSGHQFPNYSSELNVNALLLGDSALYLCASSLGGTGFRAFFGQGTRLTVV.

The genes are TRBV5-4 and TRBJ2-5, with D tentatively TRBD2 (5 bases). In germline, CDR1 is SGHNT, CDR2 YYREEE (reference sequence). The V gene lost 5 bases and the J gene lost 5 bases, with 16 bases spanning the gap. The CDR3 has 14 amino acids. The CDR3 here is CASSRLLGEETQYF. The CDR3 DNA reads as TGTGCCAGCAGTCGGCTACTAGGAGAGGAGACCCAGTACTTC.

CDR3 DNA sequence: TGTGCCGCCGGGCCCCAGCATTTT. Protein product: CAAGPQHF. V and J are TRBV28 and TRBJ1-5, with D uncertain. With 11 bases removed from V and 9 bases from J, the gap between germline ends came to 5 bases. Per the germline V gene, CDR1 is MDHEN and CDR2 is SYDVKM. This CDR3 has 8 amino acids.

This chain links TRBV12-3 or TRBV12-4 with TRBJ1-5; no firm D call. The CDR3 extends over 11 amino acids. V lost 8 bases and J lost 7, with 9 bases in between. CDR3 nucleotides: TGTGCCAGCGCCGGGTACCAGCCCCAGCATTTT. Translated, it gives CASAGYQPQHF.

The table lists this clone with a few counts. The genes are TRBV11-1 and TRBJ2-1; TRBD1 matches at 7 bases. This CDR3 has 14 residues. The germline CDR1 and CDR2 sequences are SGHAT and FQDESV (reference sequence). V lost 6 bases to trimming and J lost 7 bases; unmatched junction nucleotides: 9. CDR3 loop: CASSTGALGNEQFF. CDR3 sequence (DNA): TGTGCCAGCAGTACAGGGGCCTTGGGGAATGAGCAGTTCTTC. Using reference TRBV11-1 and TRBJ2-1 for the parts outside the CDR3, the full variable domain is EAEVAQSPRYKITEKSQAVAFWCDPISGHATLYWYRQILGQGPELLVQFQDESVVDDSQLPKDRFSAERLKGVDSTLKIQPAELGDSAMYLCASSTGALGNEQFFGPGTRLTVL.

The rearrangement links TRBV29-1 to TRBJ2-1; no definite D call. The V end was cut by 4 bases, the J end by 0 bases, with 7 bases between. This CDR3 has 13 amino acids. Germline CDR1 reads SQVTM; CDR2 reads ANQGSEA. In nucleotides, the CDR3 is TGCAGCGTTGCCCCGAGCTCCTACAATGAGCAGTTCTTC. Encoded protein: CSVAPSSYNEQFF.

This clone has just a few counts. The chain is built from TRBV20-1 and TRBJ2-4; D not certain. This CDR3 spans 12 amino acids. CDR1 is DFQATT, CDR2 SNEGSKA, per germline (reference sequence). V lost 3 bases and J 4 bases, leaving 7 bases between the germline ends. CDR3 DNA sequence: TGCAGTGCTAGTGGGCAGAAAAACATTCAGTACTTC. This translates into CSASGQKNIQYF.

The chain recombines TRBV7-6 with TRBJ2-7, with TRBD1 matching over 8 bases. The CDR3 is 15 residues long. The V segment lost 1 base and the J segment 7 bases; nucleotides outside the gene matches: 9. CDR1 is SGHVS, CDR2 FNYEAQ, per germline. The CDR3 spells CASSLGVRGLEEQYF. CDR3 DNA: TGTGCCAGCAGCTTAGGAGTCAGGGGGCTGGAGGAGCAGTACTTC.

This chain joins TRBV5-5 and TRBJ2-3, with 9 positions matching TRBD2. V lost 0 bases to trimming and J lost 6 bases; unmatched junction nucleotides: 5. The CDR3 spans 15 residues. Germline assignment: CDR1 SGHKS and CDR2 YYEKEE (reference sequence). The CDR3 sequence: CASSLAAGGVDTQYF. CDR3 nucleotides: TGTGCCAGCAGCTTGGCCGCGGGAGGGGTGGATACGCAGTATTTT.

CDR3 sequence reads: CASAPPGSYEQYF. The CDR3 DNA follows: TGTGCCAGCGCCCCTCCAGGCTCCTACGAGCAGTACTTC. The V and J genes are TRBV2 and TRBJ2-7; D call uncertain. CDR3 length equals 13 residues. V lost 8 bases, J lost 0 bases, and 11 bases lay in between. Germline CDR1 is SNHLY and CDR2 is FYNNEI.

J is TRBJ2-3 and V is TRBV11-3; 8 bases fit TRBD2. Germline V gene data show CDR1 as SGHNT and CDR2 as YENEEA. The V and J ends lost 5 bases and 1 base, in that order; junction bases with no gene match: 5. The length of the CDR3 is 15 residues. The CDR3 DNA sequence: TGTGCCAGCAGCCCCACTAGCGGAGGCACAGATACGCAGTATTTT. This encodes CASSPTSGGTDTQYF.

The gene calls are TRBV3-1 (or the pseudogene TRBV3-2) and TRBJ2-5, with D possibly being TRBD2 (7 bases). The CDR3 is 15 residues long. From germline, CDR1 is LGHDT and CDR2 YNNKEL (reference sequence). The V gene lost 3 bases and the J gene lost 5 bases, with 16 bases spanning the gap. CDR3 sequence (DNA): TGTGCCAGCAGCCAGAAGCGGGGACACTGGGAGACCCAGTACTTC. This translates into CASSQKRGHWETQYF.

The chain links TRBV6-2 or TRBV6-3 to TRBJ2-7, with D hard to call. V lost 5 bases and J 3 bases, leaving 5 bases between the germline ends. The germline V gene has CDR1 MNHEY and CDR2 SVGEGT. The CDR3 has 11 residues. In nucleotides, the CDR3 is TGTGCCAGCAGTCCCAGCTACGAGCAGTACTTC. Protein product: CASSPSYEQYF.

This clone showed up just once. Within the sample, other DNA sequences also encode this same CDR3. The chain is built from TRBV3-1 (or the pseudogene TRBV3-2) and TRBJ2-1; D not certain. V was pared by 2 bases and J by 6 bases, with 8 bases between. The CDR3 is 13 amino acids. The germline V gene has CDR1 LGHDT and CDR2 YNNKEL (reference sequence). The CDR3 protein is CASSQNEANEQFF. DNA for the CDR3: TGTGCCAGCAGCCAAAATGAGGCCAATGAGCAGTTCTTC.

The chain carries TRBV13 and TRBJ2-7, with TRBD2 matching 9 bases. The CDR3 has 16 amino acids. In germline, CDR1 is PRHDT, CDR2 FYEKMQ (reference sequence). Losses at the gene ends were 3 bases for V and 5 bases for J; bases not matched to a gene: 11. The DNA of the CDR3 is TGTGCCAGCAGCTTCCGTGGCGGGGGGGCCATGGACGAGCAGTACTTC. Its protein product is CASSFRGGGAMDEQYF.